Detailed here is one TCR beta chain. The CDR3 sequence is 16 residues long. V lost 5 bases, J lost 0 bases, and 7 bases stayed unmatched. Germline-derived CDR1 and CDR2 are MDHEN and SYDVKM. The data belong to a study of shared clonotypes between healthy human individuals. Using about 220 ng DNA, 30,000 or so T cell genomes, the sorted-subset replicate PCRs were run. Sequencing used immunoSEQ multiplex PCR; TCRdb keeps in-frame clones, though not all of them. Of a few million clones in the sample, 85% to 95% were seen once. The rearrangement uses TRBV28 and TRBJ2-1, with 7 positions matching TRBD2. The sequenced sample consisted of naive CD4+ T cells from PBMCs. Subset defined: CD45RA+ positively selected. The source of this sequence is a man between 18 and 35 years old in good health. Some clones in this sample may be carry-over from other donors' samples. CDR3 DNA: TGTGCCAGCAGTGCTAAACTAGCGAGCTCCTACAATGAGCAGTTCTTC. Protein sequence: CASSAKLASSYNEQFF. Full variable domain (rest looked up from reference TRBV28 and TRBJ2-1): DVKVTQSSRYLVKRTGEKVFLECVQDMDHENMFWYRQDPGLGLRLIYFSYDVKMKEKGDIPEGYSVSREKKERFSLILESASTNQTSMYLCASSAKLASSYNEQFFGPGTRLTVL.